These T cell receptor beta chains were read from a single sample in a study of cytomegalovirus exposure and HLA in healthy donors. Profiled with immunoSEQ multiplex PCR; TCRdb holds only in-frame clones, not every one. This sample carries under 300,000 clones, about 80% of them seen once, and the ten largest clones take under 8%. Source material: PBMCs. The receptors stem from a woman in her sixties in good health and CMV-seropositive. Each CDR3 is given with its conserved first and last residue. The D gene is left open where the match is weak.

v_call,j_call,d_call,cdr3_aa,cdr3_nt
TRBV27,TRBJ1-1,-,CASSPIRRGAMNTEAFF,TGTGCCAGCAGTCCCATAAGGCGGGGGGCAATGAACACTGAAGCTTTCTTT
TRBV30,TRBJ1-2,-,CAWSPLQGRGDYGYTF,TGTGCCTGGAGTCCTTTACAGGGACGGGGGGACTATGGCTACACCTTC
TRBV6-5,TRBJ2-7,-,CASNTGLLYEQYF,TGTGCCAGCAATACAGGGCTTCTCTACGAGCAGTACTTC
TRBV18,TRBJ1-1,-,CASSPSVNTEAFF,TGTGCCAGCTCACCATCGGTGAACACTGAAGCTTTCTTT
TRBV6-5,TRBJ1-2,-,CASRLEWRYTF,TGTGCCAGCAGGTTGGAGTGGCGCTACACCTTC
TRBV5-6,TRBJ1-1,-,CASSLVQADTEAFF,TGTGCCAGCAGCTTGGTGCAGGCCGACACTGAAGCTTTCTTT
TRBV27,TRBJ2-1,-,CASSQVPGNEQFF,TGTGCCAGCAGTCAAGTCCCGGGTAATGAGCAGTTCTTC
TRBV29-1,TRBJ2-1,TRBD2,CSVALAGAASDEQFF,TGCAGCGTTGCCTTGGCGGGAGCCGCCTCCGATGAGCAGTTCTTC
TRBV7-2,TRBJ1-5,-,CASSPRQWWEPQHF,TGTGCCAGCAGCCCCCGACAGTGGTGGGAGCCCCAGCATTTT
TRBV6-1,TRBJ2-7,TRBD1,CASRTGGPYEQYF,TGTGCCAGCAGGACAGGGGGTCCCTACGAGCAGTACTTC
TRBV4-1,TRBJ1-4,TRBD1,CASSKAGQGLSEKLFF,TGCGCCAGCAGCAAAGCCGGACAGGGACTGAGCGAAAAACTGTTTTTT